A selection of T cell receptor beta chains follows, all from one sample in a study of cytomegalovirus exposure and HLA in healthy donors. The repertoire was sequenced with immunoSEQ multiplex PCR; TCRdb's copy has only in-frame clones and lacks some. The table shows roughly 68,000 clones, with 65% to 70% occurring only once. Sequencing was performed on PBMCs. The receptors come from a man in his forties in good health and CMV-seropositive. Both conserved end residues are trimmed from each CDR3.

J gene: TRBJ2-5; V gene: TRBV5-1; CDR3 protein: ASTPGGIETQY
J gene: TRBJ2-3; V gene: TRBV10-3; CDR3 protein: ATTEDRGGDTQY
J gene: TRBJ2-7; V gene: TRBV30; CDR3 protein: AWRDSNSYEQY
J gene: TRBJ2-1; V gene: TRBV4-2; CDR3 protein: ASSQAGHSTYNEQF
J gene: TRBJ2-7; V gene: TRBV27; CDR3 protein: ASFPLTSGGGEQY
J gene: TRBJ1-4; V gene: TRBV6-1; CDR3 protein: ASSEVGRTTTNEKLF
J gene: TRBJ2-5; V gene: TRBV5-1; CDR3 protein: ASSFFGTSQETQY
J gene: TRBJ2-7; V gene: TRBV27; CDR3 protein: AVLSAPDGEQY
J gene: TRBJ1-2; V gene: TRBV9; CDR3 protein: ASSAAGEANYGYT
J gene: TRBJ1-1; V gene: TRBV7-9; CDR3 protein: ASSIFRGHDTEAF
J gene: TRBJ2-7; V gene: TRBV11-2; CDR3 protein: ASSPISSYEQY
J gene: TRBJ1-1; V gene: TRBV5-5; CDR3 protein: ASSPRPSEAF
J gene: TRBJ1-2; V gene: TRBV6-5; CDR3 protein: ASSYPPPGSYGYT
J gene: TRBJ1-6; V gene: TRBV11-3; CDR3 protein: ASSSEGTWGVGNSPLH
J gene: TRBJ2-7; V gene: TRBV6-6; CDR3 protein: ASSYSGQGEQY
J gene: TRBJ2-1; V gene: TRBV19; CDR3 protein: ASTIGETGGLDEQF
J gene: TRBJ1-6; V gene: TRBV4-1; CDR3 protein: ASSQGYQNASKLDDSPLH
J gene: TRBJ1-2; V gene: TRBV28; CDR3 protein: ASSEQGRGGYT
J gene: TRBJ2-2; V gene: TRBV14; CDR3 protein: ATPGLYTGELF
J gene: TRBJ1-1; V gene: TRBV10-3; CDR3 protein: AIRPGVNTEAF
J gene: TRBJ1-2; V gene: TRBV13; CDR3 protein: ASSFREYGYT
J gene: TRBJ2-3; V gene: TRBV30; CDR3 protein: AHTAGDTQY
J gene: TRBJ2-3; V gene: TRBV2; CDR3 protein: ASSVAGALSTDTQY
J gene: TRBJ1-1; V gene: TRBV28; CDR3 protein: ASSFLAGFLNTEAF
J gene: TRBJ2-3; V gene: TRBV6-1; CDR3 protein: ASSGLAGGHDTQY
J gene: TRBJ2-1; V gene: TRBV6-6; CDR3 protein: ATSGSYNEQF
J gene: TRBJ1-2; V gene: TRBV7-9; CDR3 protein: ASSLVGLGPTY
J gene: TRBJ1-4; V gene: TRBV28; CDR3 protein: ASSPTGRGDEKLF
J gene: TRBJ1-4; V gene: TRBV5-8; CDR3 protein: ASSSGTGAFINEKLF